The 6 T cell receptor beta chains below were found in one sample sequenced in a study of blood T cell repertoires in COVID-19. This table comes from immunoSEQ multiplex PCR, and its TCRdb copy is limited to in-frame clones, with some not included. This sample has about 93,000 clones; 89% occur once, and the top ten carry more than 2%. The source material was peripheral blood. The source of these receptors is a man between 45 and 60 years old with acute or convalescent COVID-19.

This chain uses TRBV3-1 (or the pseudogene TRBV3-2) with TRBJ1-1; TRBD1 might be the D (6 bases). Trimming left V 3 bases short and J 0 bases short, with 8 bases between. The CDR3 spans 14 residues. Germline-derived CDR1 and CDR2 are LGHDT and YNNKEL (reference sequence). CDR3: CASSQGALNTEAFF. DNA of the CDR3: TGTGCCAGCAGCCAGGGGGCCTTGAACACTGAAGCTTTCTTT.

The V call is TRBV28, the J call TRBJ2-7; D possibly corresponds to TRBD2 (5 bases). The CDR3 runs to 15 residues. Germline V gene data show CDR1 as MDHEN and CDR2 as SYDVKM. V lost 5 bases to trimming and J lost 2 bases, with 16 bases between them. The CDR3, as DNA: TGTGCCAGCAGTCGACCAGCGGCCTTAACCTACGAGCAGTACTTC. This encodes CASSRPAALTYEQYF.

V gene TRBV5-6 combines with J gene TRBJ2-1; D is perhaps TRBD1 (6 bases). The germline CDR1 and CDR2 sequences are SGHDT and YYEEEE. Trimming removed 0 bases at V and 6 bases at J, with 13 bases between. The CDR3 totals 15 residues. The CDR3 nucleotides are TGTGCCAGCAGCTTGGTCAGGGCAGGGGTCAATGAGCAGTTCTTC. It specifies CASSLVRAGVNEQFF.

The chain is built from TRBV2 and TRBJ1-5, with a weak D call TRBD1 (5 bases). The CDR3 contains 13 residues. V was trimmed by 7 bases and J by 5 bases, leaving 12 bases between them. In germline, CDR1 is SNHLY, CDR2 FYNNEI. In DNA form, the CDR3 reads TGTGCCAGCAAAGTATCGGGGGATCAGCCCCAGCATTTT. This encodes CASKVSGDQPQHF.

The chain joins TRBV28 to TRBJ1-2, with D maybe TRBD1 (6 bases). This CDR3 region has 14 residues. CDR1 is MDHEN and CDR2 is SYDVKM in the germline V gene. Deletions cut 6 bases from V and 4 bases from J, with 15 bases between. The CDR3 DNA reads TGTGCCAGCAGGGGGGCTGGGGGGGCCTATGGCTACACCTTC. It encodes CASRGAGGAYGYTF.

The chain links TRBV25-1 to TRBJ2-1, with TRBD2 identical over 7 bases. V gave up 1 base and J gave up 7 bases; unmatched junction bases: 7. Germline CDR1 MGHDK, CDR2 SYGVNS. The CDR3 consists of 15 residues. The CDR3 DNA sequence: TGTGCCAGCAGTGAATTGGGGCGGGAGAGTAATGAGCAGTTCTTC. Protein: CASSELGRESNEQFF.